These T cell receptor beta chains were read from a single sample in a study of vaccination and CD4 T cells after COVID-19. One entry per CDR3 protein, called by TCRdb with MiXCR from the PCR reads. The sample includes some 18,000 distinct CDR3 sequences, around 45% of them seen just once. Their antigens remain unidentified. Sequences were derived from CD4+ T cells from blood, cultured in vitro, sampled after SARS-CoV-2 vaccination. All receptors come from a human donor who had recovered from COVID-19. Each CDR3 is given without its conserved first and last residue. A D gene is named only where the DNA matches it firmly.

D: .; J: TRBJ1-6; V: TRBV7-8; length: 12; CDR3: ASSLERKNSPLH
D: .; J: TRBJ1-1; V: TRBV7-3; length: 11; CDR3: ASSLGVGTEAF
D: TRBD2; J: TRBJ2-7; V: TRBV27; length: 12; CDR3: ASSLAGGAYEQY
D: TRBD1; J: TRBJ2-3; V: TRBV24-1; length: 12; CDR3: ATSAGQVTDTQY
D: .; J: TRBJ2-1; V: TRBV6-1; length: 10; CDR3: ASSELPNEQF
D: .; J: TRBJ1-1; V: TRBV7-9; length: 11; CDR3: ASSLGVGSEAF
D: .; J: TRBJ2-1; V: TRBV7-3; length: 13; CDR3: ASSLGPWDNDEQF
D: TRBD2; J: TRBJ2-7; V: TRBV7-8; length: 13; CDR3: ASSPQSSGKPEQY
D: TRBD1; J: TRBJ2-5; V: TRBV10-3; length: 12; CDR3: ATKRTGAGETQY
D: .; J: TRBJ2-5; V: TRBV29-1; length: 10; CDR3: SGNADSKTQY
D: .; J: TRBJ2-5; V: TRBV7-2; length: 11; CDR3: ASSLAGGQTQY
D: TRBD1; J: TRBJ2-5; V: TRBV20-1; length: 11; CDR3: SATDRVQETQY
D: .; J: TRBJ2-2; V: TRBV6-5; length: 12; CDR3: ASSFAGNTGELF
D: .; J: TRBJ2-7; V: TRBV10-3; length: 10; CDR3: AISEPENEQY
D: .; J: TRBJ2-7; V: TRBV6-5; length: 18; CDR3: ASSYSNSPRGGLFTEEQY
D: .; J: TRBJ1-2; V: TRBV28; length: 13; CDR3: ASSLEWGVYGGYT
D: TRBD1; J: TRBJ2-7; V: TRBV20-1; length: 11; CDR3: SAQTGKANEQY
D: TRBD1; J: TRBJ1-2; V: TRBV7-3; length: 12; CDR3: ASSPRQGTGGYT
D: TRBD1; J: TRBJ1-4; V: TRBV7-8; length: 10; CDR3: ASSLTGEELF
D: .; J: TRBJ1-2; V: TRBV7-6; length: 12; CDR3: ASSPREGNYGYT
D: .; J: TRBJ2-7; V: TRBV27; length: 12; CDR3: ASRKPGLLYEQY
D: .; J: TRBJ1-2; V: TRBV11-3; length: 11; CDR3: ASSSEGPGGYT
D: .; J: TRBJ2-6; V: TRBV7-2; length: 12; CDR3: ASSKSSGANVLT
D: .; J: TRBJ2-7; V: TRBV2; length: 11; CDR3: ASRFGGLYEQY
D: .; J: TRBJ2-5; V: TRBV7-2; length: 12; CDR3: ASSLVPGQETQY
D: .; J: TRBJ2-2; V: TRBV28; length: 12; CDR3: ASSSTGGTGELF
D: TRBD1; J: TRBJ1-5; V: TRBV6-1; length: 13; CDR3: ASSTSGQGYQPQH
D: .; J: TRBJ1-1; V: TRBV6-2/TRBV6-3; length: 12; CDR3: ASSYLWRRFEAF
D: .; J: TRBJ1-2; V: TRBV6-2/TRBV6-3; length: 13; CDR3: ASSYSKSAVYGYT
D: .; J: TRBJ1-6; V: TRBV14; length: 12; CDR3: ASSHRSHNSPLH
D: .; J: TRBJ1-5; V: TRBV12-3/TRBV12-4; length: 13; CDR3: ASSLTGYSNQPQH
D: .; J: TRBJ2-3; V: TRBV19; length: 11; CDR3: ASTGDSTDTQY
D: .; J: TRBJ1-1; V: TRBV11-3; length: 11; CDR3: ASSLDPRREAF
D: .; J: TRBJ1-1; V: TRBV19; length: 12; CDR3: ASSMSGGYTEAF
D: TRBD2; J: TRBJ2-7; V: TRBV7-2; length: 13; CDR3: ASSQELAAPYEQY
D: TRBD1; J: TRBJ1-5; V: TRBV15; length: 12; CDR3: ATSRGTGNQPQH